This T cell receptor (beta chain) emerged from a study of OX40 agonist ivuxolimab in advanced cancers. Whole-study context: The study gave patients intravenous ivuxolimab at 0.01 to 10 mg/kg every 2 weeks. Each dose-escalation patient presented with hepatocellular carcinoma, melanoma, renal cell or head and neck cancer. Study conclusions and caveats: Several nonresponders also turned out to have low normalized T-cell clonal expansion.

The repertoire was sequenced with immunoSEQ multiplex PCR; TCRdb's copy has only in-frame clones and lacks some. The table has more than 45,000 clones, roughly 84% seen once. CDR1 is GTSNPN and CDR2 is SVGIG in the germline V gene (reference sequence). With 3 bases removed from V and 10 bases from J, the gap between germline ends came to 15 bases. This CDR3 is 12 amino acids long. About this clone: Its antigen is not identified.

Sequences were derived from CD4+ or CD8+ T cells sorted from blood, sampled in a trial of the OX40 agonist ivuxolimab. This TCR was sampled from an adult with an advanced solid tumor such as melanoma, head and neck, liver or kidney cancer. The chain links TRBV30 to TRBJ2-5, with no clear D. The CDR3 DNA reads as TGTGCCTGGAGCCCCCTCGGACGTGGCCAGTACTTC. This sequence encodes CAWSPLGRGQYF.